This T cell receptor beta chain was recorded in a study of human T cells and chemical hapten exposure. TCRdb analysed the RACE reads with MiXCR anew, one entry per CDR3 protein. The data hold roughly 150,000 distinct CDR3 sequences, with roughly a quarter observed a single time. Germline V lookup: CDR1 SQVTM, CDR2 ANQGSEA. CDR3 length: 19 residues. The time point was: patch test 3, about 24 weeks after DPC sensitization. Treatment noted: therapeutic diphenylcyclopropenone sensitization with weekly scalp DPC. This clonotype was seen only a few times. This sample comprised whole blood, obtained in connection with sensitization to the hapten diphenylcyclopropenone (DPC). The chain recombines TRBV29-1 with TRBJ2-7, with 11 nucleotides matching TRBD2. This sequence originates from a woman aged 18-30 years with alopecia areata. Some clones in this sample may be carry-over from other donors' samples. CDR3 amino acids: CGPDIVTSGRMRTHYEQYF. CDR3 nucleotides: TGCGGACCAGACATCGTAACTAGCGGGAGAATGAGGACTCACTACGAGCAGTACTTC.